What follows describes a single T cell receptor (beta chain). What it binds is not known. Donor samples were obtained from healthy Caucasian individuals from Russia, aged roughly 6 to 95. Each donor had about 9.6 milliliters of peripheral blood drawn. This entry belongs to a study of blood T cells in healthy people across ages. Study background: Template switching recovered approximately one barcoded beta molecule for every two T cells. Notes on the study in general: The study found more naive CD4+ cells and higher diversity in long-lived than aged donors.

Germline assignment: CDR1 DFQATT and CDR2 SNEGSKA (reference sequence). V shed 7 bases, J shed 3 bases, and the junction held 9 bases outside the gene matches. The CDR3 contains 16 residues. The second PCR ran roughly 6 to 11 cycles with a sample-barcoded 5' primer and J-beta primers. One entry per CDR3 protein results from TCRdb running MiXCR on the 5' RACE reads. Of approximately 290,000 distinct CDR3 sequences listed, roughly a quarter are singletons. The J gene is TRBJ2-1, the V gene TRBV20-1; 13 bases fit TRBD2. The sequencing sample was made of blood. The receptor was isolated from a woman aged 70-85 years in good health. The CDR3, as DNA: TGCAGTGTCGAGCGACTAGCGGGAGGTTTCTACAATGAGCAGTTCTTC. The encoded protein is CSVERLAGGFYNEQFF.